Listed below are T cell receptor beta chains from one sample, sequenced in a study of Ad26.COV2.S vaccination and SARS-CoV-2 variants. Some clones are missing from TCRdb's copy, which holds only in-frame ones; the method was immunoSEQ multiplex PCR. The table lists 350,000 to 450,000 clones, around 92% of them singletons. The input for sequencing was peripheral blood, taken in a trial of Ad26.COV2.S vaccine versus placebo. The receptors originated from a person between 18 and 60 years old who received the Ad26.COV2.S COVID-19 vaccine or a placebo. Each CDR3 is given with its conserved first and last residue. A D gene is named only where the DNA matches it firmly. Clone size, where shown, is once, few, many, or a class for clones that have expanded.

>NA|TRBJ2-5|NA|TRBV7-8
TGTGCCAGCAGCCCGAGACTGATTTTGAACCAAGAGACCCAGTACTTC
CASSPRLILNQETQYF
>NA|TRBJ1-5|once|TRBV6-2/TRBV6-3
TGTGCCAGCAGTTACACCCGAGTTCAGCCCCAGCATTTT
CASSYTRVQPQHF
>TRBD1|TRBJ1-1|NA|TRBV27
TGTGCCAGCAGCCCCCGGGACAGACAACCCCGAGGAGCTTTCTTT
CASSPRDRQPRGAFF
>NA|TRBJ2-7|NA|TRBV5-1
TGCGCCAGCAGCCAACAGGGAAACTACGAGCAGTACTTC
CASSQQGNYEQYF
>NA|TRBJ1-6|NA|TRBV18
TGTGCCAGCTCACCCGGACGGATTAATTCACCCCTCCACTTT
CASSPGRINSPLHF
>TRBD1|TRBJ1-1|NA|TRBV4-2
TGTGCCAGTACCTCGACAGGGGGGCCGAAAGATGAAGCTTTCTTT
CASTSTGGPKDEAFF
>NA|TRBJ1-2|NA|TRBV30
TGTGCCTGGAGTGGAGTAGGGAGGTTCGGTGGCTACACCTTC
CAWSGVGRFGGYTF
>TRBD1|TRBJ2-7|NA|TRBV3-1/TRBV3-2
TGTGCCAGCAGACAAAAGACAGGGTCTAAATCGGACGAGCAGTACTTC
CASRQKTGSKSDEQYF
>TRBD1|TRBJ1-2|NA|TRBV28
TGTGCCAGCAGCCCGGGACAGAACTATGGCTACACCTTC
CASSPGQNYGYTF
>TRBD1|TRBJ2-5|NA|TRBV2
TGTGCCAGCAGAGGGGGACAGTTAGAGACCCAGTACTTC
CASRGGQLETQYF
>TRBD2|TRBJ2-3|NA|TRBV4-3
TGCGCCAGCAGCCAAGGTTGGGGGGGTGGCACAGATACGCAGTATTTT
CASSQGWGGGTDTQYF